Below are 19 T cell receptor beta chains sequenced from a single sample in a study of vaccination and CD4 T cells after COVID-19. An Oncomine TCR Beta short-read assay was used to sequence the DNA from cultured CD4+ T cells. TCRdb fed the PCR reads into MiXCR, producing one record per CDR3 protein. The data hold 25,000 to 30,000 distinct CDR3 sequences, with roughly 50% observed a single time. Described treatment: approximately nine-day PBMC culture with coronavirus spike peptide pools or control peptides (ViraFEST assay). No antigen has been assigned to these receptors. Source: CD4+ T cells from blood, cultured in vitro, taken before SARS-CoV-2 vaccination. The source of these receptors is a human donor who received a COVID-19 vaccine.

V and J are TRBV30 and TRBJ1-2, with D possibly matching TRBD1 (5 bases). Trimming removed 5 bases at V and 4 bases at J, with 11 bases between. The CDR3 contains 12 residues. Germline V gene sequence: CDR1 GTSNPN, CDR2 SVGIG (reference sequence). The chain's CDR3 is CAWGAWSYGYTF. Here the CDR3 DNA reads TGTGCCTGGGGGGCCTGGAGCTATGGCTACACCTTC.

Only a few counts were recorded for this clonotype. The chain has TRBV12-3 or TRBV12-4 and TRBJ2-2; D possibly corresponds to TRBD2 (5 bases). V was cut by 5 bases and J by 2 bases, with 12 bases left in between. This CDR3 region has 15 residues. CDR3 in amino acids: CASSPSLTNTGELFF. Here the CDR3 DNA reads TGTGCCAGCAGTCCTAGCTTGACAAACACCGGGGAGCTGTTTTTT.

The chain joins TRBV28 to TRBJ2-7, with D maybe TRBD1 (6 bases). CDR3 length: 15 residues. Trimming removed 7 bases from V and 2 bases from J, with 18 bases in between. CDR1 is MDHEN, CDR2 SYDVKM, per germline. CDR3 sequence reads: CASKPQGRRTYEQYF. As DNA, the CDR3 is TGTGCCAGCAAGCCCCAGGGGCGGCGAACCTACGAGCAGTACTTC.

The chain joins TRBV29-1 to TRBJ1-6, with 7 bases matching TRBD1. The V segment lost 6 bases and the J segment 12 bases; nucleotides outside the gene matches: 11. CDR3 length equals 13 residues. The germline CDR1 and CDR2 sequences are SQVTM and ANQGSEA. The chain's CDR3 is CSVGDSRSGPLHF. The CDR3 DNA is TGCAGCGTGGGGGACAGTAGGAGTGGACCCCTCCACTTT. Using reference TRBV29-1 and TRBJ1-6 for the parts outside the CDR3, the full variable domain is SAVISQKPSRDICQRGTSLTIQCQVDSQVTMMFWYRQQPGQSLTLIATANQGSEATYESGFVIDKFPISRPNLTFSTLTVSNMSPEDSSIYLCSVGDSRSGPLHFGNGTRLTVT.

The V gene is TRBV4-2, the J gene TRBJ2-7, with 7 bases lining up with TRBD2. The germline gives CDR1 LGHNA, CDR2 YNFKEQ. The CDR3 has 14 residues. The J segment lost 7 bases and the V segment lost 0 bases, leaving 6 bases of the junction unmatched. In DNA, the CDR3 is TGTGCCAGCAGCCAAGATCTAGCGGTAGGAGAGCAGTACTTC. This gives the protein CASSQDLAVGEQYF.

In its sample, this clonotype was seen a few times. The J gene is TRBJ1-1, the V gene TRBV6-1; no reliable D call. CDR3 length: 14 amino acids. Germline CDR1 reads MNHNS; CDR2 reads SASEGT. The V end lost 4 bases, the J end lost 2 bases, and 11 bases lay between the germline ends. CDR3 loop: CASSVNLPNTEAFF. As DNA, the CDR3 is TGTGCCAGCAGTGTCAACCTCCCAAACACTGAAGCTTTCTTT.

The CDR3 bases are TGTGCCAGCAGCATACTAGGGACAGGCGGCTACGAGCAGTACTTC. Translated: CASSILGTGGYEQYF. The V gene is TRBV6-2 or TRBV6-3, the J gene TRBJ2-7; TRBD1 agrees at 8 bases. The CDR3 consists of 15 residues. CDR1 is MNHEY, CDR2 SVGEGT, per germline. Losses at the gene ends were 6 bases for V and 3 bases for J; bases not matched to a gene: 10.

This clonotype showed up just a few times. This chain joins TRBV6-5 and TRBJ2-7; the D call may be TRBD1 or TRBD2 (5 bases each). Per germline, CDR1 MNHEY and CDR2 SVGAGI. Trimming took 0 bases from V and 0 from J, leaving 6 bases between them. This CDR3 contains 14 residues. CDR3 nucleotide sequence: TGTGCCAGCAGTTACTCGGGGGTCTCCTACGAGCAGTACTTC. This codes for CASSYSGVSYEQYF.

This clonotype was seen more than once but under ten times. The chain employs TRBV7-9 and TRBJ2-3, with 7 bases identical to TRBD2. CDR3 length: 13 residues. Trimming at V came to 11 bases and at J to 1 base, leaving 6 bases not matched to a gene. Germline V gene data show CDR1 as SEHNR and CDR2 as FQNEAQ (reference sequence). The CDR3 DNA reads TGTGCCGGGGCGGCGGGGGGCACAGATACGCAGTATTTT. Its translation: CAGAAGGTDTQYF.

The chain carries TRBV15 and TRBJ2-7; TRBD1 agrees at 7 bases. Trimming cost V 5 bases and J 7 bases; bases outside gene matches: 11. This CDR3 has 14 residues. Germline CDR1 LNHNV, CDR2 YYDKDF (reference sequence). The CDR3 nucleotides are TGTGCCACCAGCGTCGACAGGGTAATTCGGGAGCAGTACTTC. Its protein is CATSVDRVIREQYF.

This chain uses TRBV5-4 with TRBJ1-5; possibly TRBD1 for D (5 bases). The CDR3 covers 15 residues. The germline CDR1 and CDR2 sequences are SGHNT and YYREEE (reference sequence). Deletions cut 4 bases from V and 9 bases from J, with 20 bases between. The CDR3 is CASSPGPRGDGPQHF. CDR3 nucleotide sequence: TGTGCCAGCAGCCCCGGTCCCCGGGGGGATGGGCCCCAGCATTTT.

V and J are TRBV27 and TRBJ1-2; 11 nucleotides match TRBD1. This CDR3 is 15 amino acids long. The germline gives CDR1 MNHEY, CDR2 SMNVEV (reference sequence). The V segment lost 7 bases and the J segment 6 bases; nucleotides outside the gene matches: 10. The CDR3 coding sequence is TGTGCCAGCACTCCCCTGGACAGGGGGCCGGATGGCTACACCTTC. Its translation is CASTPLDRGPDGYTF.

This clonotype has only a few counts. The chain carries TRBV11-2 and TRBJ2-2, with D perhaps given as TRBD1 or TRBD2 (5 bases each). Trimming pared 3 bases from V and 0 bases from J, leaving 11 bases between. CDR1 is SGHAT and CDR2 is FQNNGV in the germline V gene. This CDR3 spans 16 amino acids. The CDR3 DNA sequence: TGTGCCAGCAGCTTCCGAAGGGGACCGAACACCGGGGAGCTGTTTTTT. This sequence encodes CASSFRRGPNTGELFF.

In its sample, this clonotype was seen a few times. The chain links TRBV20-1 to TRBJ1-3, with 8 bases identical to TRBD1. The CDR3 covers 16 residues. The V and J ends lost 2 bases and 5 bases, in that order; junction bases with no gene match: 11. Per the germline V gene, CDR1 is DFQATT and CDR2 is SNEGSKA (reference sequence). As DNA, the CDR3 is TGCAGTGCTAGAATAGGACAGGGATGGTATAGAAACACCATATATTTT. Translation: CSARIGQGWYRNTIYF.

The sample holds one count of this clonotype. V usage is TRBV19 and J usage is TRBJ2-7; 11 bases line up with TRBD2. The CDR3 totals 15 residues. V shed 5 bases and J 4 bases; nucleotides not matched to a gene: 7. Germline V gives CDR1 LNHDA, CDR2 SQIVND (reference sequence). CDR3 sequence reads: CASSLRLAGLYEQYF. In nucleotides, the CDR3 is TGTGCCAGTAGTCTAAGACTAGCGGGGCTTTACGAGCAGTACTTC.

The sample holds a few counts of this clonotype. The chain joins TRBV7-2 to TRBJ1-5, with TRBD1 identical over 8 bases. The CDR3 extends over 14 amino acids. V was clipped by 5 bases and J by 2 bases; unmatched bases: 2. Germline assignment: CDR1 SGHTA and CDR2 FQGNSA. The CDR3, as DNA: TGTGCCAGCAGCCAACAGGGGGGCAATCAGCCCCAGCATTTT. Its protein is CASSQQGGNQPQHF.

The chain couples TRBV5-1 to TRBJ1-2, with D tentatively TRBD1 (6 bases). The germline CDR1 and CDR2 sequences are SGHRS and YFSETQ. The V gene lost 2 bases and the J gene lost 1 base, with 18 bases spanning the gap. The CDR3 covers 17 residues. CDR3 amino acids: CASSLPLGGDLNYGYTF. The CDR3 nucleotides read TGCGCCAGCAGCTTACCTTTGGGGGGCGATCTTAACTATGGCTACACCTTC.

The V and J genes are TRBV19 and TRBJ1-6; TRBD1 aligns across 9 bases. J lost 7 bases, V lost 5 bases, and 6 bases had no gene match. This CDR3 region has 15 residues. Germline V gene data show CDR1 as LNHDA and CDR2 as SQIVND (reference sequence). The CDR3 loop reads CASSVDRGENSPLHF. The CDR3 nucleotides are TGTGCCAGTAGTGTTGACAGGGGGGAAAATTCACCCCTCCACTTT.

The gene calls are TRBV7-6 and TRBJ2-5; the D is unclear. The CDR3 is 14 residues long. V was shortened by 0 bases and J by 5 bases, with 10 bases between the two germline ends. Germline V gives CDR1 SGHVS, CDR2 FNYEAQ. CDR3 nucleotide sequence: TGTGCCAGCAGCTTAGCGTTCCGAAGCGAGACCCAGTACTTC. Its translation is CASSLAFRSETQYF.